The entry below describes one T cell receptor beta chain. Its antigen is not identified. Per donor, one heparinised blood draw averaged roughly 110 mL. Reverse transcription of all isolated RNA meant that expressed TCRB transcripts were sequenced. TCRdb's copy holds only in-frame clones and misses some; the assay was immunoSEQ multiplex PCR. Of under 300,000 clones in the sample, 7% to 9% were seen once. This CDR3 spans 13 amino acids. V trimming: 10 bases; J trimming: 3 bases; junction bases outside the gene matches: 5. Looked up from germline, CDR1 is MNHEY and CDR2 is SVGAGI. The data were obtained in a study of beta chain features in type 1 diabetes. Looking at the study overall: When patients were set against healthy donors, age, gender and cell yields were similar. Study observations and caveats: The question of HLA type influencing TCRB rearrangement was one that remained unresolved here. Sampled from patients, naive, central memory and Treg TCRB repertoires appeared more similar than those sampled from healthy donors.

The rearrangement joins TRBV6-5 to TRBJ1-4, with TRBD1 matching over 7 bases. The clonotype comes from a woman aged 18-30 years in good health. Sequencing was done on a sample of central memory CD4+ T cells from blood. CDR3 amino acids: CATSDRPNEKLFF. The CDR3 DNA follows: TGTGCCACCTCGGACAGGCCTAATGAAAAACTGTTTTTT.